Sequencing of this T cell receptor beta chain was carried out in a study of T-cell memory formation after mild COVID-19. Looking at the study overall: The two donors had largely donor-specific TCR clusters.

One entry per CDR3 protein, called by TCRdb with MiXCR from the 5' RACE reads. The sample holds approximately 300,000 distinct CDR3 sequences; approximately 15% are singletons and the top ten take over 20%. The CDR3 is 15 residues long. V was cut by 5 bases and J by 1 base, with 15 bases left in between. Germline V gene lookup returns CDR1 SEHNR and CDR2 FQNEAQ (reference sequence). This clonotype was seen only a few times. The receptor was isolated from a man between 18 and 35 years old who had mild COVID-19 (a few samples of this study predate the infection). Cell type and time point are not known. V gene TRBV7-9 combines with J gene TRBJ2-7; D may correspond to TRBD1 or TRBD2 (5 bases each). The sequencing sample was made of PBMCs or a T cell subset sorted from them (not recorded which). The CDR3 DNA sequence: TGTGCCAGCAGCATACGCCGGGACGGGTCCTACGAGCAGTACGTC. This translates into CASSIRRDGSYEQYV.